Here is one T cell receptor (beta chain) with its context. 5' RACE that incorporated UMI labels was used to prepare the TRB cDNA libraries. TCRdb reprocessed the 5' RACE reads; each CDR3 protein has one entry and no DNA is given. The sample holds under 85,000 distinct CDR3 sequences. This CDR3 region has 12 residues. Per germline, CDR1 SQVTM and CDR2 ANQGSEA. This entry comes from a study of CXCR3-negative and CXCR3-positive naive CD8 T cells. The receptor was isolated from a human donor in good health. Some clones in this sample may be carry-over from other donors' samples. The sample was naive CXCR3- CD8+ T cells from blood. Subset of the sample: CD45RO-CCR7+CD27+CD95- naive CD8+ T cells lacking CXCR3 (TNR3-). V usage is TRBV29-1 and J usage is TRBJ1-2. The CDR3 loop reads CSVESESYGYTF.